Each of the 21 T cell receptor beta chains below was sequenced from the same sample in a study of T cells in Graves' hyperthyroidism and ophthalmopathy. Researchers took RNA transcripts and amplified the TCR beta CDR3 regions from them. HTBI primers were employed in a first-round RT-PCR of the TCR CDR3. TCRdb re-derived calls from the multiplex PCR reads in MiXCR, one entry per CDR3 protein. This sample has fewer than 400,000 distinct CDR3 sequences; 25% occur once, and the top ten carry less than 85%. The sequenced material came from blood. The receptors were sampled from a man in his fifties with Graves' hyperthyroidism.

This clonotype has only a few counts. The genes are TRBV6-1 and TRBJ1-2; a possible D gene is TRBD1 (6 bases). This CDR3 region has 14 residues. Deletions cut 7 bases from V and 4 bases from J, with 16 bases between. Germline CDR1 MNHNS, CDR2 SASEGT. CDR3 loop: CASKPQGQVYGYTF. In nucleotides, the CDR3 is TGTGCCAGCAAGCCCCAGGGACAAGTCTATGGCTACACCTTC.

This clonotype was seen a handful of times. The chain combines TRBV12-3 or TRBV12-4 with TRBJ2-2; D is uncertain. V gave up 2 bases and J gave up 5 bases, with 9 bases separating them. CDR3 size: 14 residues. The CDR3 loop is CASSLQALTGELFF. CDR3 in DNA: TGTGCCAGCAGTTTACAGGCCCTTACCGGGGAGCTGTTTTTT.

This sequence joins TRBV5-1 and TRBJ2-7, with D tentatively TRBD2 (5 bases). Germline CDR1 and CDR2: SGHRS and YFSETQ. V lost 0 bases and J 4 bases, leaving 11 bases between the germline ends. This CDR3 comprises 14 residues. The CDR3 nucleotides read TGCGCCAGCAGCTTGGACGGGGAAGGGTACGAGCAGTACTTC. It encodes CASSLDGEGYEQYF.

The CDR3 DNA is TGTGCCATCAGCCCCTCGGGGGGTGAGGATACGCAGTATTTT. This encodes CAISPSGGEDTQYF. The V and J genes are TRBV10-3 and TRBJ2-3; the match to TRBD2 covers 7 bases. The CDR3 runs 14 residues. The trim removed 6 bases at V and 6 bases at J, leaving 9 bases unmatched. Germline values: CDR1 ENHRY, CDR2 SYGVKD.

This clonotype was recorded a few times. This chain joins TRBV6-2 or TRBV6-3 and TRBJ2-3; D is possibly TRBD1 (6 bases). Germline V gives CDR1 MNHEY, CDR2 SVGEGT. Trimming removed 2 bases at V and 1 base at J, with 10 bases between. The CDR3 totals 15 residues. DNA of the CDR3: TGTGCCAGCAGTTACAGGTCAGGGGGCACAGATACGCAGTATTTT. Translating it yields CASSYRSGGTDTQYF.

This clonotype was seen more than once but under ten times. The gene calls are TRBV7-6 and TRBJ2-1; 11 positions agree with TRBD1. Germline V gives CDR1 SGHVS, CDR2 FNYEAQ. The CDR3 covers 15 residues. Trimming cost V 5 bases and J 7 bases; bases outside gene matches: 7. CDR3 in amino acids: CASSQRTGGVNEQFF. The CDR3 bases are TGTGCCAGCAGCCAACGGACAGGGGGCGTGAATGAGCAGTTCTTC.

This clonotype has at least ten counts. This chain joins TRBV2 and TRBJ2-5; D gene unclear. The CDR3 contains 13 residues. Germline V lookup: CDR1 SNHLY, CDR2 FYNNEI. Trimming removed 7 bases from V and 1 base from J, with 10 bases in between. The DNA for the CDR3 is TGTGCCAGCATGGAGCCTCGCCAAGAGACCCAGTACTTC. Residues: CASMEPRQETQYF.

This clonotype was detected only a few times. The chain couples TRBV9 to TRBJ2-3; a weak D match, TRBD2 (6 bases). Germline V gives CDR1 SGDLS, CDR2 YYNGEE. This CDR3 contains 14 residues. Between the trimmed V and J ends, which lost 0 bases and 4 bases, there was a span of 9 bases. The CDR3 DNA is TGTGCCAGCAGCGTAGCCGGGAGCTCAGATACGCAGTATTTT. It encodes CASSVAGSSDTQYF.

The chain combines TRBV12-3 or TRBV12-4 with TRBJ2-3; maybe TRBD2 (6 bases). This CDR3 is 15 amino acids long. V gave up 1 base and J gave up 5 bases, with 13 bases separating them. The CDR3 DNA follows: TGTGCCAGCAGTTTAGGGCAGGGAGCGGGAGATACGCAGTATTTT. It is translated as CASSLGQGAGDTQYF.

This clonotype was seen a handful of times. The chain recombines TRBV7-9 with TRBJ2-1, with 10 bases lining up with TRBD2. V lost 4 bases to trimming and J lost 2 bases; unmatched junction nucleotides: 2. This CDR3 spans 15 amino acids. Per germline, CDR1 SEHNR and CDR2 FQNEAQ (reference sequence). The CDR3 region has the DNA TGTGCCAGCAGCTATAGCGGGGGGACCTACAATGAGCAGTTCTTC. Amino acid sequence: CASSYSGGTYNEQFF.

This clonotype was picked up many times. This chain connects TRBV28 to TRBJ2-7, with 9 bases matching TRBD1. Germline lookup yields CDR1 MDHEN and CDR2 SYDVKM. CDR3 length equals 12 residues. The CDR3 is CGCGTGSNEQYF. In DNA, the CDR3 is TGTGGGTGTGGGACAGGGTCCAACGAGCAGTACTTC.

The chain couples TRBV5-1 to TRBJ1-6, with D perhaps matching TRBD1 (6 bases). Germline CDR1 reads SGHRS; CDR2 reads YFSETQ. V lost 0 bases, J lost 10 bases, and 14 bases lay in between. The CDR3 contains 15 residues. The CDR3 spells CASSLAPAGDSPLHF. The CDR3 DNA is TGCGCCAGCAGCTTGGCCCCCGCAGGGGACTCACCCCTCCACTTT.

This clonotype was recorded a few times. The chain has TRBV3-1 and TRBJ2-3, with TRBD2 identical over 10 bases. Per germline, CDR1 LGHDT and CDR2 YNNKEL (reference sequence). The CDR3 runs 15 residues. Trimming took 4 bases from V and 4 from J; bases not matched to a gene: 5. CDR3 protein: CASSLPGLAPDTQYF. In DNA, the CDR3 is TGTGCCAGCAGCCTTCCGGGACTAGCGCCAGATACGCAGTATTTT.

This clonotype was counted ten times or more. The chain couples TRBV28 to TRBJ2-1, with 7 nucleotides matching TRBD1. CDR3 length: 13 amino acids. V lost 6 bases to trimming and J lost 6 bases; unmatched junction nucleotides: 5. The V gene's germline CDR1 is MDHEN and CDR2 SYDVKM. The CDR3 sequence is CASRRTGPNEQFF. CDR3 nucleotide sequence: TGTGCCAGCAGGCGGACAGGTCCCAATGAGCAGTTCTTC.

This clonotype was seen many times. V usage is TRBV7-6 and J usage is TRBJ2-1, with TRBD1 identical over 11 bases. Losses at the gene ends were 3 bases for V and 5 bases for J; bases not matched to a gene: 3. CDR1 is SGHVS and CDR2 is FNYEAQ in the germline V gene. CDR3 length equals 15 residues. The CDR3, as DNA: TGTGCCAGCAGCTTGACGGACAGGGGGCACAATGAGCAGTTCTTC. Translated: CASSLTDRGHNEQFF.

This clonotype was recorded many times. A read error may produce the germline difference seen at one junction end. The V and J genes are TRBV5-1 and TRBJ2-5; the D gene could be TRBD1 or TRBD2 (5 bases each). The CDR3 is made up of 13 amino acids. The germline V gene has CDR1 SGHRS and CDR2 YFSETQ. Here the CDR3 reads CASSPGPQETQYF. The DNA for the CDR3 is TGTGCCAGCAGCCCGGGACCGCAGGAGACCCAGTACTTC.

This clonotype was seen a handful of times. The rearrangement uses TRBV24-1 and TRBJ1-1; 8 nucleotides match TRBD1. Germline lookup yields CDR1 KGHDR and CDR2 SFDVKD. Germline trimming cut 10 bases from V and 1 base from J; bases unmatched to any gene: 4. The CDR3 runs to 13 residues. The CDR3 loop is CATTGTGNTEAFF. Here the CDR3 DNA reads TGTGCCACAACCGGGACAGGGAACACTGAAGCTTTCTTT.

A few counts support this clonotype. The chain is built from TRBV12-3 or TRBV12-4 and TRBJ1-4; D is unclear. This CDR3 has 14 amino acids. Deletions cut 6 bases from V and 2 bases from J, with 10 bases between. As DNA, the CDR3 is TGTGCCAGCAGCCCCGGGGAGACTAATGAAAAACTGTTTTTT. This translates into CASSPGETNEKLFF.

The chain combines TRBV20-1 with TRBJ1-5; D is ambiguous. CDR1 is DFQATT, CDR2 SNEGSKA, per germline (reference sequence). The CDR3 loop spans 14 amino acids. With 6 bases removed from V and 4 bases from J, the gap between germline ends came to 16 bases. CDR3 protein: CSALTGGLNQPQHF. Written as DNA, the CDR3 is TGCAGTGCCCTCACCGGAGGACTTAATCAGCCCCAGCATTTT.

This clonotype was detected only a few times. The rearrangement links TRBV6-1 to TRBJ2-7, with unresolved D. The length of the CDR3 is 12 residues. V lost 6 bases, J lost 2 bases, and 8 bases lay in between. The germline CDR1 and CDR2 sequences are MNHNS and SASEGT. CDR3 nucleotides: TGTGCCAGCAGCCCAGAACCCTACGAGCAGTACTTC. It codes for CASSPEPYEQYF.

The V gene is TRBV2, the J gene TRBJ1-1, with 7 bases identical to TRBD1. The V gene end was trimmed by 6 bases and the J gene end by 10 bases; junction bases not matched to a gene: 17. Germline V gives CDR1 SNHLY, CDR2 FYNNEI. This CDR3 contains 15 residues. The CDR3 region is CASSRDRAEFKAAFF. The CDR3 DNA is TGTGCCAGCAGCCGCGACAGGGCGGAATTTAAAGCAGCTTTCTTT.